The 30 T cell receptor beta chains in this list originate from one sample, sequenced in a study of T cells in Graves' hyperthyroidism and ophthalmopathy. Amplification targeted TCR beta CDR3 regions from RNA transcripts. TCR CDR3 underwent first-round RT-PCR with the HTBI primer set. TCRdb re-called the multiplex PCR reads with MiXCR, one entry per CDR3 protein. The data hold approximately 420,000 distinct CDR3 sequences, with roughly 15% observed a single time. Sequenced: blood. These receptor sequences come from a woman younger than 30 with Graves' hyperthyroidism.

V is TRBV5-8 and J is TRBJ2-7, with D possibly being TRBD1 (6 bases). V was trimmed by 4 bases and J by 5 bases, leaving 19 bases between them. This CDR3 has 15 amino acids. The germline gives CDR1 SGHTS, CDR2 YDEGEE. Here the CDR3 reads CASSVGNRDGDEQYF. CDR3 DNA sequence: TGTGCCAGCAGCGTTGGAAACAGGGATGGCGACGAGCAGTACTTC.

At least ten counts were recorded for this clonotype. The chain carries TRBV5-1 and TRBJ1-1, with D perhaps TRBD1 (6 bases). The CDR3 contains 15 residues. V lost 0 bases and J lost 5, with 14 bases in between. Germline V gene lookup returns CDR1 SGHRS and CDR2 YFSETQ. CDR3 protein: CASSLDREGETEAFF. Written as DNA, the CDR3 is TGCGCCAGCAGCTTGGACAGGGAGGGGGAGACTGAAGCTTTCTTT.

This clonotype has at least ten counts. The V gene is TRBV30, the J gene TRBJ1-1; no definite D call. The CDR3 is 13 residues long. The germline CDR1 and CDR2 sequences are GTSNPN and SVGIG (reference sequence). V dropped 2 bases and J dropped 3 bases, with 10 bases sitting between them. DNA of the CDR3: TGTGCCTGGAGTCGTGGGGAGTACACTGAAGCTTTCTTT. This sequence encodes CAWSRGEYTEAFF.

Ten or more counts support this clonotype. The chain recombines TRBV5-1 with TRBJ2-7, with TRBD2 matching over 13 bases. The CDR3 is 15 amino acids. Germline assignment: CDR1 SGHRS and CDR2 YFSETQ. The ends lost 3 bases at V and 4 bases at J; junction bases unmatched: 4. CDR3 amino acids: CASSWTSGSSYEQYF. CDR3 coding DNA: TGCGCCAGCAGCTGGACTAGCGGGAGTAGTTACGAGCAGTACTTC.

This clonotype was detected ten times or more. The chain links TRBV6-6 to TRBJ2-7, with unresolved D. Trimming removed 2 bases at V and 2 bases at J, with 22 bases between. The germline gives CDR1 MNHNY, CDR2 SVGAGI (reference sequence). CDR3 length equals 18 residues. CDR3 region: CASSYIPSSVRPTYEQYF. The CDR3 DNA sequence: TGTGCCAGCAGTTACATCCCCAGTTCGGTTCGACCGACCTACGAGCAGTACTTC.

In its sample, this clonotype was seen a few times. This chain joins TRBV7-3 and TRBJ2-5; perhaps TRBD2 as D (6 bases). V was shortened by 5 bases and J by 1 base, with 14 bases between the two germline ends. CDR1 is SGHTA, CDR2 FQGTGA, per germline. This CDR3 comprises 15 residues. CDR3 sequence reads: CASSAQGLVQETQYF. The CDR3 DNA sequence: TGTGCCAGCAGCGCGCAGGGACTTGTCCAAGAGACCCAGTACTTC.

This clonotype has at least ten counts. V is TRBV28 and J is TRBJ2-5, with 8 bases fitting TRBD1. The CDR3 runs 15 residues. Germline-derived CDR1 and CDR2 are MDHEN and SYDVKM. Trimming cost V 3 bases and J 4 bases; bases outside gene matches: 7. CDR3 bases: TGTGCCAGCAGTTTCCAGGGGGCTATCAGAGAGACCCAGTACTTC. Its protein product is CASSFQGAIRETQYF. The whole variable domain, filled in from reference TRBV28 and TRBJ2-5, reads DVKVTQSSRYLVKRTGEKVFLECVQDMDHENMFWYRQDPGLGLRLIYFSYDVKMKEKGDIPEGYSVSREKKERFSLILESASTNQTSMYLCASSFQGAIRETQYFGPGTRLLVL.

There are many counts of this clonotype. The gene calls are TRBV28 and TRBJ1-1; D is unclear. The V gene's germline CDR1 is MDHEN and CDR2 SYDVKM. The CDR3 has 17 amino acids. V was cut by 6 bases and J by 4 bases, with 24 bases left in between. In DNA form, the CDR3 reads TGTGCCAGCAGCCCGATGGACGGTCCTAGGAGGATCACTGAAGCTTTCTTT. Protein product: CASSPMDGPRRITEAFF.

The chain is built from TRBV20-1 and TRBJ1-2; D may be TRBD1 (6 bases). Per the germline V gene, CDR1 is DFQATT and CDR2 is SNEGSKA (reference sequence). Trimming left V 6 bases short and J 8 bases short, with 19 bases between. The CDR3 has 13 amino acids. The CDR3 nucleotides are TGCAGTGCCCCGAAAACAGGGTACGGAGGCTACACCTTC. It yields the protein CSAPKTGYGGYTF.

This clonotype appeared a few times. A much larger clone is a single base away; this may be a read error. V usage is TRBV20-1 and J usage is TRBJ2-3, with TRBD2 matching over 16 bases. The CDR3 has 19 amino acids. The germline V gene encodes CDR1 DFQATT and CDR2 SNEGSKA (reference sequence). After removal of 0 bases from V and 1 base from J, the junction contained 7 bases not matched to a gene. CDR3 bases: TGCAGTGCTAGAGAGCCGGGACTAGCGGGGGGGGGTGGCACAGATACGCAGTATTTT. Amino acid sequence: CSAREPGLAGGGGTDTQYF.

This clonotype turned up a few times. V and J are TRBV20-1 and TRBJ2-5, with a possible D match to TRBD2 (6 bases). The length of the CDR3 is 14 residues. CDR1 is DFQATT and CDR2 is SNEGSKA in the germline V gene (reference sequence). The ends were cut back, 0 bases at V and 5 bases at J, with 13 bases in the middle. The CDR3 reads CSARDAAGRETQYF. CDR3 nucleotides: TGCAGTGCTAGAGATGCGGCAGGGAGGGAGACCCAGTACTTC.

The genes are TRBV27 and TRBJ1-1; the match to TRBD1 covers 7 bases. V was clipped by 5 bases and J by 1 base; unmatched bases: 7. Per the germline V gene, CDR1 is MNHEY and CDR2 is SMNVEV (reference sequence). There are 15 residues in the CDR3. CDR3 in DNA: TGTGCCAGCAGTCCACTGGGACAGCAGAACACTGAAGCTTTCTTT. Its translation: CASSPLGQQNTEAFF.

The genes are TRBV30 and TRBJ1-1; 10 bases match TRBD1. Germline V gene sequence: CDR1 GTSNPN, CDR2 SVGIG (reference sequence). After removal of 0 bases from V and 11 bases from J, the junction contained 9 bases not matched to a gene. The CDR3 extends over 14 amino acids. This chain's CDR3 is CAWSVGTGVRGAFF. In DNA, the CDR3 is TGTGCCTGGAGTGTAGGGACAGGGGTCCGGGGGGCTTTCTTT.

This clonotype was seen repeatedly, ten times or more. The chain carries TRBV20-1 and TRBJ2-1, with D possibly matching TRBD2 (6 bases). CDR1 and CDR2 from the germline V gene are DFQATT and SNEGSKA (reference sequence). The V and J ends lost 5 bases and 0 bases respectively, with 17 bases between them. This CDR3 has 16 amino acids. DNA for the CDR3: TGCAGTGCTTTTTCAACTAGCTCCAGCTCCTACAATGAGCAGTTCTTC. Protein product: CSAFSTSSSSYNEQFF.

This clonotype was observed at least ten times. The chain recombines TRBV5-5 with TRBJ1-1; D perhaps matches TRBD1 (6 bases). The CDR3 has 15 residues. Germline CDR1 SGHKS, CDR2 YYEKEE (reference sequence). The V and J ends lost 0 bases and 2 bases respectively, with 11 bases between them. The CDR3 spells CASSLVGTTNTEAFF. DNA of the CDR3: TGTGCCAGCAGCTTGGTAGGGACAACTAACACTGAAGCTTTCTTT.

Many counts were recorded for this clonotype. This chain joins TRBV6-1 and TRBJ2-7; TRBD1 aligns across 8 bases. Germline CDR1 and CDR2: MNHNS and SASEGT. V gave up 6 bases and J gave up 2 bases; unmatched junction bases: 9. This CDR3 spans 15 amino acids. The CDR3 loop reads CASRDLGTGTYEQYF. For the CDR3, the DNA is TGTGCCAGCAGGGACCTTGGGACAGGTACCTACGAGCAGTACTTC.

This clonotype was detected only a few times. The chain joins TRBV6-1 to TRBJ1-4; D perhaps matches TRBD1 (5 bases). Germline V gene lookup returns CDR1 MNHNS and CDR2 SASEGT. The V gene lost 5 bases and the J gene lost 2 bases, with 15 bases spanning the gap. The CDR3 totals 16 residues. Written as DNA, the CDR3 is TGTGCCAGCAGTCTGGGTGGGGGATTGACTAATGAAAAACTGTTTTTT. Its translation is CASSLGGGLTNEKLFF.

This clonotype was picked up many times. The J gene is TRBJ1-2, the V gene TRBV29-1; 8 nucleotides align to TRBD1. Germline CDR1 and CDR2: SQVTM and ANQGSEA. J lost 3 bases, V lost 3 bases, and 0 bases had no gene match. The CDR3 consists of 12 residues. The CDR3 reads CSVEGQDYGYTF. CDR3 coding DNA: TGCAGCGTTGAGGGACAGGACTATGGCTACACCTTC.

This chain connects TRBV27 to TRBJ1-1; D is unresolved. The CDR3 is 14 residues long. Per the germline V gene, CDR1 is MNHEY and CDR2 is SMNVEV (reference sequence). Trimming removed 4 bases from V and 0 bases from J, with 9 bases in between. For the CDR3, the DNA is TGTGCCAGCAGTTCTCCTCCGCTGAACACTGAAGCTTTCTTT. Translated, it gives CASSSPPLNTEAFF.

This clonotype was counted many times. This chain uses TRBV7-2 with TRBJ2-7, with TRBD1 matching 9 bases. V shed 4 bases and J 5 bases; nucleotides not matched to a gene: 6. CDR1 SGHTA and CDR2 FQGNSA come from the germline V gene. CDR3 length: 14 amino acids. The CDR3 nucleotides read TGTGCCAGCAGCTCGGGACAGGGAGTCAACGAGCAGTACTTC. It encodes CASSSGQGVNEQYF.

The rearrangement links TRBV7-9 to TRBJ1-2, with 7 positions matching TRBD1. This CDR3 has 14 residues. CDR1 is SEHNR and CDR2 is FQNEAQ in the germline V gene (reference sequence). Trimming removed 5 bases from V and 4 bases from J; junction bases left unmatched: 7. The DNA of the CDR3 is TGTGCCAGCAGCCTTGGGACAGTCGGCTATGGCTACACCTTC. Translated, it gives CASSLGTVGYGYTF.

This clonotype was seen more than once but under ten times. V is TRBV28 and J is TRBJ2-5; D is tentatively TRBD1 or TRBD2 (6 bases each). Germline V gene lookup returns CDR1 MDHEN and CDR2 SYDVKM. The V and J ends lost 6 bases and 1 base respectively, with 18 bases between them. This CDR3 is 16 amino acids long. CDR3 sequence reads: CASRGLTQGTQETQYF. As DNA, the CDR3 is TGTGCCAGCAGGGGACTGACTCAGGGGACCCAAGAGACCCAGTACTTC.

Ten or more counts support this clonotype. The J gene is TRBJ2-7, the V gene TRBV5-5; 9 nucleotides line up with TRBD2. Germline CDR1 reads SGHKS; CDR2 reads YYEKEE (reference sequence). The CDR3 is made up of 15 amino acids. V shed 1 base and J 2 bases; nucleotides not matched to a gene: 4. For the CDR3, the DNA is TGTGCCAGCAGCTTGTCTGCTAGCGGGACCTACGAGCAGTACTTC. Translating gives CASSLSASGTYEQYF.

A few counts support this clonotype. The V gene is TRBV5-1, the J gene TRBJ2-5; TRBD1 might be the D (6 bases). The germline V and J ends were trimmed by 4 bases and 4 bases, with 14 bases remaining between them. Looked up from germline, CDR1 is SGHRS and CDR2 is YFSETQ. The CDR3 covers 14 residues. The CDR3 here is CASSRDTEGETQYF. In nucleotides, the CDR3 is TGCGCCAGCAGCAGGGACACCGAGGGAGAGACCCAGTACTTC.

V gene TRBV5-6 combines with J gene TRBJ2-3; TRBD1 matches 10 bases. CDR1 is SGHDT and CDR2 is YYEEEE in the germline V gene. The J segment lost 2 bases and the V segment lost 4 bases, leaving 4 bases of the junction unmatched. CDR3 length equals 15 residues. The CDR3, as DNA: TGTGCCAGCAGCGAGGGACAGGGGTTCACAGATACGCAGTATTTT. Translated: CASSEGQGFTDTQYF.

Only a few counts were recorded for this clonotype. V usage is TRBV7-9 and J usage is TRBJ1-1; perhaps TRBD1 as D (5 bases). The germline gives CDR1 SEHNR, CDR2 FQNEAQ (reference sequence). V was pared by 5 bases and J by 5 bases, with 15 bases between. This CDR3 has 14 amino acids. This chain's CDR3 is CASSTEHGGTEAFF. The DNA for the CDR3 is TGTGCCAGCAGCACGGAACACGGGGGAACTGAAGCTTTCTTT. Full variable domain (remainder filled in from reference TRBV7-9 and TRBJ1-1): DTGVSQNPRHKITKRGQNVTFRCDPISEHNRLYWYRQTLGQGPEFLTYFQNEAQLEKSRLLSDRFSAERPKGSFSTLEIQRTEQGDSAMYLCASSTEHGGTEAFFGQGTRLTVV.

The chain employs TRBV6-2 or TRBV6-3 and TRBJ2-1, with 7 bases fitting TRBD2. The J call may be in error: the DNA end matches TRBJ2-7 better. CDR3 size: 16 residues. Germline CDR1 is MNHEY and CDR2 is SVGEGT. DNA of the CDR3: TGTGCCAGCAGTCAAAATAGCGGGCCTTCCTACAATGAGCAGTACTTC. Translation gives CASSQNSGPSYNEQYF.

This clonotype was counted many times. The chain uses TRBV3-1 and TRBJ1-1; D call uncertain. CDR1 is LGHDT, CDR2 YNNKEL, per germline (reference sequence). Between the trimmed V and J ends, which lost 0 bases and 1 base, there was a span of 12 bases. The CDR3 extends over 16 amino acids. CDR3 DNA: TGTGCCAGCAGCCAAGACGGAGGACGAGGGAACACTGAAGCTTTCTTT. Protein sequence: CASSQDGGRGNTEAFF. Full variable domain (missing parts from reference TRBV3-1 and TRBJ1-1): DTAVSQTPKYLVTQMGNDKSIKCEQNLGHDTMYWYKQDSKKFLKIMFSYNNKELIINETVPNRFSPKSPDKAHLNLHINSLELGDSAVYFCASSQDGGRGNTEAFFGQGTRLTVV.

The rearrangement uses TRBV10-1 and TRBJ2-3, with TRBD1 as a possible D gene (6 bases). CDR1 and CDR2 from the germline V gene are WNHNN and SYGVQD (reference sequence). The CDR3 length is 15 residues. The ends were cut back, 2 bases at V and 5 bases at J, with 14 bases in the middle. CDR3 DNA sequence: TGCGCCAGCAGTGAGGGATGGGGGCGCGGAGATACGCAGTATTTT. Encoded protein: CASSEGWGRGDTQYF.

This clonotype was detected many times. CDR3 loop: CASSLDPRGSGSTDTQYF. In nucleotides, the CDR3 is TGTGCCAGCAGCCTAGACCCCAGAGGTAGCGGGAGCACAGATACGCAGTATTTT. V usage is TRBV12-3 or TRBV12-4 and J usage is TRBJ2-3; 7 nucleotides line up with TRBD2. This CDR3 is built from 18 residues. Trimming at V came to 6 bases and at J to 0 bases, leaving 15 bases not matched to a gene.